This entry describes one T cell receptor (beta chain). As yet, its antigen is unknown. This record belongs to a study of T cell responses to AZD1222 COVID-19 vaccine. Study conclusions and caveats: Targets within unmutated variant regions were reportedly found for nearly half of spike-specific TCRs. Vaccination with two AZD1222 doses was followed by a rise in Spike-specific TCR breadth and depth. All repertoire sampling was performed exclusively after the peak T cell response.

Sequencing used immunoSEQ multiplex PCR; TCRdb keeps in-frame clones, though not all of them. The sample shows 150,000 to 160,000 clones, approximately 86% of them seen only once. Per germline, CDR1 MDHEN and CDR2 SYDVKM. There are 15 residues in the CDR3. Trimming removed 5 bases from V and 0 bases from J, with 11 bases in between. This material consisted of peripheral blood, taken after recovery from COVID-19. The chain combines TRBV28 with TRBJ2-4; D is ambiguous. This TCR was recovered from an adult who had recovered from COVID-19. The CDR3 DNA follows: TGTGCCAGCAGTCCCGAAATACTAGCCAAAAACATTCAGTACTTC. Protein product: CASSPEILAKNIQYF.